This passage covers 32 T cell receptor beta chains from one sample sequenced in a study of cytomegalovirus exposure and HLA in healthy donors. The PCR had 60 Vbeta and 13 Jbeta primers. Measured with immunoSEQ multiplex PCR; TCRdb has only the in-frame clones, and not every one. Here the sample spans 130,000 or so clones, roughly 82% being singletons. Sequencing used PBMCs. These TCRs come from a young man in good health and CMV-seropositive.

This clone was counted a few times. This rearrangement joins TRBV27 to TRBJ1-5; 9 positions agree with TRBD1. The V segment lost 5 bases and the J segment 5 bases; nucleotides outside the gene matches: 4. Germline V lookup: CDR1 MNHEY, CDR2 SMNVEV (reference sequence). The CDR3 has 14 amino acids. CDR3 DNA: TGTGCCAGCAGTCAGGGACAGGGCGATCAGCCCCAGCATTTT. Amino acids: CASSQGQGDQPQHF.

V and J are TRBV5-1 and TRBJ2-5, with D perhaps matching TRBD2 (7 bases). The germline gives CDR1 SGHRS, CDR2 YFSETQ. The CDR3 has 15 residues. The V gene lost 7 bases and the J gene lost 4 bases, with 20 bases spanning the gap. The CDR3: CASGLNGGRTETQYF. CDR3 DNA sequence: TGCGCCAGCGGACTTAACGGGGGGCGCACAGAGACCCAGTACTTC. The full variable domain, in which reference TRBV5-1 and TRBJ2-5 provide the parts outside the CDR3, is KAGVTQTPRYLIKTRGQQVTLSCSPISGHRSVSWYQQTPGQGLQFLFEYFSETQRNKGNFPGRFSGRQFSNSRSEMNVSTLELGDSALYLCASGLNGGRTETQYFGPGTRLLVL.

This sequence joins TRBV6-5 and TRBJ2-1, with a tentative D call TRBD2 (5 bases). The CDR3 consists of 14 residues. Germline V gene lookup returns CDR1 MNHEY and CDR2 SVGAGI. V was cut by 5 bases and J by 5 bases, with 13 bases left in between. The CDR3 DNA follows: TGTGCCAGCAGTCCGTCGGGGAGCGACAATGAGCAGTTCTTC. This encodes CASSPSGSDNEQFF.

The DNA for the CDR3 is TGTGCCAGTACAGGGAACACTGAAGCTTTCTTT. This translates into CASTGNTEAFF. The genes are TRBV7-9 and TRBJ1-1, with D possibly being TRBD1 (5 bases). The CDR3 spans 11 residues. V lost 9 bases to trimming and J lost 1 base, with 6 bases between them. Germline-derived CDR1 and CDR2 are SEHNR and FQNEAQ (reference sequence).

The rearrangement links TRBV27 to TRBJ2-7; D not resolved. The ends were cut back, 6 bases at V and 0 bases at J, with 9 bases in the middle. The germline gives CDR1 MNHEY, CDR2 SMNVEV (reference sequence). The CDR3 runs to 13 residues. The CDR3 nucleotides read TGTGCCAGCAGATGGTACAACTCCTACGAGCAGTACTTC. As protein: CASRWYNSYEQYF.

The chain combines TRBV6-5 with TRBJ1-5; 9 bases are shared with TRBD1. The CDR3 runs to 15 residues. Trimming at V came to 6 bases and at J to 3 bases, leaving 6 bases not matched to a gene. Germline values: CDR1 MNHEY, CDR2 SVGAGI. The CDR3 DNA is TGTGCCAGCAGGCCCGGGACAGGGAACAATCAGCCCCAGCATTTT. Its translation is CASRPGTGNNQPQHF.

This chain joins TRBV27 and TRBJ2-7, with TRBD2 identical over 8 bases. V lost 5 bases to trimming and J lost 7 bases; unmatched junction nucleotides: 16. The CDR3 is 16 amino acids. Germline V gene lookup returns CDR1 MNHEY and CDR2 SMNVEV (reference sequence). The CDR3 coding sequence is TGTGCCAGCAGTCCCCTCAGTAGCGGGACCTCGAGAGAGCAGTACTTC. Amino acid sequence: CASSPLSSGTSREQYF.

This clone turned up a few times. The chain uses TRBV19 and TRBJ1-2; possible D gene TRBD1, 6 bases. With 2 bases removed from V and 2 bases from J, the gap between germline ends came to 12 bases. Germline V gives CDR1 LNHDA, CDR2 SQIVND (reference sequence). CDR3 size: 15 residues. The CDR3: CASSIYGQFNYGYTF. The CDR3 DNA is TGTGCCAGTAGTATATACGGACAGTTCAACTATGGCTACACCTTC.

The CDR3 DNA follows: TGTGCCAGCAGCACCGGGACAGGGCAGGGTGAAAAACTGTTTTTT. It yields the protein CASSTGTGQGEKLFF. The V and J genes are TRBV5-4 and TRBJ1-4, with TRBD1 matching 9 bases. CDR3 size: 15 residues. Germline V lookup: CDR1 SGHNT, CDR2 YYREEE (reference sequence). V lost 4 bases, J lost 7 bases, and 8 bases stayed unmatched.

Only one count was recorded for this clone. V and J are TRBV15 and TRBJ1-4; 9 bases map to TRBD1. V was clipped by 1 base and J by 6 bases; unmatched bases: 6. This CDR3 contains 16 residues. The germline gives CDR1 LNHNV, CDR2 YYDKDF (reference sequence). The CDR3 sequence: CATSRGRTGADEKLFF. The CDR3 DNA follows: TGTGCCACCAGCAGAGGCCGGACAGGGGCCGATGAAAAACTGTTTTTT.

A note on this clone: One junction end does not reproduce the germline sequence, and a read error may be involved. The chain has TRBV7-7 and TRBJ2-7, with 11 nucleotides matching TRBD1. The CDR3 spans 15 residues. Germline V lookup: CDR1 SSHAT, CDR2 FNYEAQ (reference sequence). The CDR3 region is CASSLGTGGIDEQYF. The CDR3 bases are TGTGCTAGCAGCTTAGGGACAGGGGGTATCGACGAGCAGTACTTC.

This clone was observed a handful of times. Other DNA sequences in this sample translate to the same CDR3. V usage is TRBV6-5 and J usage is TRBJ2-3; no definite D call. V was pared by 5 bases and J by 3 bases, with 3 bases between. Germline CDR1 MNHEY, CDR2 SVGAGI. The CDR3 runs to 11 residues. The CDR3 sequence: CASSQTDTQYF. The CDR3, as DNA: TGTGCCAGCAGTCAGACAGATACGCAGTATTTT.

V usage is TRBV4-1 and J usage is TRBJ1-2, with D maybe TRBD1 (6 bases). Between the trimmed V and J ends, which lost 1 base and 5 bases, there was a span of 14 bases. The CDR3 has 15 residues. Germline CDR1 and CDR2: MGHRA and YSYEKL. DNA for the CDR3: TGCGCCAGCAGCCAAGGGACAGACATGGCTTATGGCTACACCTTC. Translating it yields CASSQGTDMAYGYTF.

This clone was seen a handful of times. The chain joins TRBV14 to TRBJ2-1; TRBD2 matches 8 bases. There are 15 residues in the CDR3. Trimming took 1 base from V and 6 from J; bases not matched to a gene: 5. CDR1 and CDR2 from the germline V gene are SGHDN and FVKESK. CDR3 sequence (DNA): TGTGCCAGCAGCCAAGGCCCCGGGACTAGCAATGAGCAGTTCTTC. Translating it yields CASSQGPGTSNEQFF.

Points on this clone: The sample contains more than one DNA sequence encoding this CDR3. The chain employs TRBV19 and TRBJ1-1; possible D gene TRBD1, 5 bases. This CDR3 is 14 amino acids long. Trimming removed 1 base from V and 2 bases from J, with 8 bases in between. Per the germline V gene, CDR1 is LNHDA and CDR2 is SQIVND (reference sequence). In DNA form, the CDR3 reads TGTGCCAGTAGTATAGGGGGCTCAAACACTGAAGCTTTCTTT. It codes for CASSIGGSNTEAFF.

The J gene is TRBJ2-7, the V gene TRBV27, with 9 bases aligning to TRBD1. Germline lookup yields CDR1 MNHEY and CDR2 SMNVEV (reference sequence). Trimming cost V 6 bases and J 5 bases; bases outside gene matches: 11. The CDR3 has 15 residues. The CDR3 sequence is CASRTPGTGNDEQYF. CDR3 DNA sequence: TGTGCCAGCAGGACGCCAGGGACAGGGAACGACGAGCAGTACTTC.

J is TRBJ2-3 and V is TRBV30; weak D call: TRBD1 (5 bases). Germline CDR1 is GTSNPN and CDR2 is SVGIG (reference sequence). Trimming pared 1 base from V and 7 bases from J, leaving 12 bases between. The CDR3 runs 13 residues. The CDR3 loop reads CAWSGGQSHTQYF. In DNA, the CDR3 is TGTGCCTGGAGTGGGGGCCAATCACATACGCAGTATTTT. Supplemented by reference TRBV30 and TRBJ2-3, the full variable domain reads SQTIHQWPATLVQPVGSPLSLECTVEGTSNPNLYWYRQAAGRGLQLLFYSVGIGQISSEVPQNLSASRPQDRQFILSSKKLLLSDSGFYLCAWSGGQSHTQYFGPGTRLTVL.

The CDR3 loop reads CASSLAFQGRNTEAFF. The CDR3 DNA reads as TGTGCCAGCAGCTTGGCCTTCCAGGGGCGGAACACTGAAGCTTTCTTT. This chain uses TRBV5-6 with TRBJ1-1, with D possibly matching TRBD1 (6 bases). The CDR3 has 16 residues. CDR1 is SGHDT, CDR2 YYEEEE, per germline. V shed 0 bases and J shed 1 base, with 13 bases lying between them.

The CDR3: CASSALTGNDEQFF. In DNA form, the CDR3 reads TGTGCCAGCAGTGCCCTCACAGGGAACGATGAGCAGTTCTTC. The V and J genes are TRBV6-5 and TRBJ2-1, with D maybe TRBD1 (6 bases). Trimming stripped 5 bases from V and 8 bases from J, with 16 bases between. The germline V gene has CDR1 MNHEY and CDR2 SVGAGI. This CDR3 region has 14 residues.

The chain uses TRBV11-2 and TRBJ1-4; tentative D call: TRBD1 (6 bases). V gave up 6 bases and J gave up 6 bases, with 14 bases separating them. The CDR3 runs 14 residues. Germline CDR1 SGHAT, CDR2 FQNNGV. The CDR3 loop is CASSFKGGDEKLFF. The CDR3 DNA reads TGTGCCAGCAGTTTTAAGGGGGGGGATGAAAAACTGTTTTTT.

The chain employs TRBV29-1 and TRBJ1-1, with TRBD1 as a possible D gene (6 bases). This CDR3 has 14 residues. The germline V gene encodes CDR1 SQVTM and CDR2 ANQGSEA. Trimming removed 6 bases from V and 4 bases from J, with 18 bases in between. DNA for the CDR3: TGCAGCGTCCCTCATTCGGACAGTTCCACTGAAGCTTTCTTT. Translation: CSVPHSDSSTEAFF.

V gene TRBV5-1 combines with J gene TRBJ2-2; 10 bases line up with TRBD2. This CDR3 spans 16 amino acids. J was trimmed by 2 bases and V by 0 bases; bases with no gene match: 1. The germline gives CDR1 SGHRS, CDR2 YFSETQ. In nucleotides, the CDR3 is TGCGCCAGCAGCTTGGTAGCGGGAGGAAACACCGGGGAGCTGTTTTTT. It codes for CASSLVAGGNTGELFF.

The CDR3 sequence: CASRWGLAGEQETQYF. The CDR3 DNA follows: TGTGCCAGCAGATGGGGACTAGCGGGGGAGCAGGAGACCCAGTACTTC. The chain couples TRBV5-6 to TRBJ2-5; TRBD2 matches at 14 bases. This CDR3 has 16 amino acids. Germline CDR1 reads SGHDT; CDR2 reads YYEEEE. The trim removed 5 bases at V and 5 bases at J, leaving 8 bases unmatched.

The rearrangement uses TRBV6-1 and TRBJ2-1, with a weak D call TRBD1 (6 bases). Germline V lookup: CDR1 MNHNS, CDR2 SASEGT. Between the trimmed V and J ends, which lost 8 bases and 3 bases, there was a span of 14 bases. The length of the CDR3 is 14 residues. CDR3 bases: TGTGCCAGCCGCCGACAGGCGGACTACAATGAGCAGTTCTTC. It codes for CASRRQADYNEQFF.

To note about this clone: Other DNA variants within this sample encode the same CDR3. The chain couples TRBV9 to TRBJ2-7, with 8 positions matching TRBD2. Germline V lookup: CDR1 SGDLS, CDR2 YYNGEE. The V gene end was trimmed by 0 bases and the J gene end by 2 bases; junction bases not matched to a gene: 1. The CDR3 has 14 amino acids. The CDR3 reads CASSVGAGAYEQYF. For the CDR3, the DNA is TGTGCCAGCAGCGTAGGAGCGGGAGCCTACGAGCAGTACTTC.

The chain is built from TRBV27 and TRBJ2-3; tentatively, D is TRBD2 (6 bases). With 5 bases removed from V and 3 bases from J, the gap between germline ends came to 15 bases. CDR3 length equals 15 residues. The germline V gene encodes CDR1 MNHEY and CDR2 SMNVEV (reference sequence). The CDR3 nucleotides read TGTGCCAGCAGTCCGCAGGGAGGTGCGACAGATACGCAGTATTTT. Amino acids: CASSPQGGATDTQYF.

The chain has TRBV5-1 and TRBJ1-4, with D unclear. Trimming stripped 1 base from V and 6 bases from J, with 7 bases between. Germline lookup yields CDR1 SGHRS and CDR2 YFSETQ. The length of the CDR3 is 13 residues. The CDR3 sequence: CASSLRVDEKLFF. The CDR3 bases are TGCGCCAGCAGCTTGCGAGTAGATGAAAAACTGTTTTTT.

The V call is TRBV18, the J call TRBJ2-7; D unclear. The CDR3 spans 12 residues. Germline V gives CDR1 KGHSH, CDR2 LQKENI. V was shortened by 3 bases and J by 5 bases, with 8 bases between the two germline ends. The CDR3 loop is CASSPSRDEQYF. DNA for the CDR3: TGTGCCAGCTCACCCAGCCGGGACGAGCAGTACTTC.

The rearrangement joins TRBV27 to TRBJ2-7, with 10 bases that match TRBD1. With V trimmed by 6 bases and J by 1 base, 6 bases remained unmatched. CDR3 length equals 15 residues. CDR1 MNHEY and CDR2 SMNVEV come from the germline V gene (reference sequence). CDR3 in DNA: TGTGCCAGCAGCCAGGGGACAGGGGTTTCCTACGAGCAGTACTTC. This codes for CASSQGTGVSYEQYF.

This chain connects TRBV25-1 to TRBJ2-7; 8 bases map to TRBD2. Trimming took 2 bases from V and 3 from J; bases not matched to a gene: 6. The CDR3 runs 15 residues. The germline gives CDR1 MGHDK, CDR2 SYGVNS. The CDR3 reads CASSELSGNIYEQYF. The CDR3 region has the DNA TGTGCCAGCAGTGAACTTAGCGGGAACATCTACGAGCAGTACTTC.

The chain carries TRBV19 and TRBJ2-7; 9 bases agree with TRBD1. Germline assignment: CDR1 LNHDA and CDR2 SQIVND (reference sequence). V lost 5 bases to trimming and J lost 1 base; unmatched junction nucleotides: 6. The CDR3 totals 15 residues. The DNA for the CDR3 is TGTGCCAGTAGTTGGGGGACAGGGCCTTCCTACGAGCAGTACTTC. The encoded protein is CASSWGTGPSYEQYF.

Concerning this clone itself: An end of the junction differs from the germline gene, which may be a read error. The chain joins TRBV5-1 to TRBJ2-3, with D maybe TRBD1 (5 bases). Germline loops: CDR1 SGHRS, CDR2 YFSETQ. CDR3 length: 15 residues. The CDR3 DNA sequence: TGCGCCAGCGGCTTATACGACAGAAGCACAGATACGCAGTATTTT. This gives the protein CASGLYDRSTDTQYF.